A single sample is the source of the 21 T cell receptor beta chains below, sequenced in a study of human T cells and chemical hapten exposure. TCRdb reanalysed the RACE reads using MiXCR and keeps one entry per CDR3 protein. The data show around 110,000 distinct CDR3 sequences, approximately 11% seen once. Time point in this sample: patch test 3, about 24 weeks after DPC sensitization. Indicated treatment: therapeutic diphenylcyclopropenone sensitization with weekly scalp DPC. The sample here was whole blood, taken in connection with sensitization to the hapten diphenylcyclopropenone (DPC). Receptors were obtained from a woman aged 50 to 60 with alopecia areata. Some clones in this sample may be carry-over from other donors' samples.

The chain uses TRBV27 and TRBJ2-5, with D possibly being TRBD2 (5 bases). Germline-derived CDR1 and CDR2 are MNHEY and SMNVEV (reference sequence). This CDR3 has 14 amino acids. Trimming removed 4 bases from V and 5 bases from J, with 14 bases in between. The CDR3 region has the DNA TGTGCCAGCAGTTCAAGGCTAGGACTGGAGACCCAGTACTTC. It encodes CASSSRLGLETQYF.

The rearrangement links TRBV13 to TRBJ2-4; no clear D. Trimming stripped 2 bases from V and 8 bases from J, with 7 bases between. CDR3 length: 12 amino acids. Germline V gene sequence: CDR1 PRHDT, CDR2 FYEKMQ (reference sequence). CDR3 coding DNA: TGTGCCAGCAGCTTACAGACGGACATTCAGTACTTC. This codes for CASSLQTDIQYF.

The chain employs TRBV7-9 and TRBJ1-5; 8 nucleotides agree with TRBD1. Germline CDR1 and CDR2: SEHNR and FQNEAQ (reference sequence). The CDR3 is made up of 15 amino acids. Trimming removed 1 base from V and 7 bases from J; junction bases left unmatched: 6. The CDR3 here is CASSLGDRGAQPQHF. DNA for the CDR3: TGTGCCAGCAGCTTAGGTGACAGGGGAGCCCAGCCCCAGCATTTT.

The chain has TRBV18 and TRBJ2-5, with D unclear. Germline values: CDR1 KGHSH, CDR2 LQKENI. This CDR3 spans 14 amino acids. V lost 6 bases and J 2 bases, leaving 13 bases between the germline ends. The CDR3 loop reads CASSPGSRQETQYF. The DNA of the CDR3 is TGTGCCAGCTCCCCGGGTTCGAGACAAGAGACCCAGTACTTC.

This clonotype was seen many times. This chain uses TRBV29-1 with TRBJ1-1; D gene ambiguous. Trimming cost V 8 bases and J 4 bases, with 17 bases left between them. Germline V gene lookup returns CDR1 SQVTM and CDR2 ANQGSEA. The CDR3 runs 13 residues. The CDR3 nucleotides read TGCAGCAGTCAATTGGTGGGAATCACTGAAGCTTTCTTT. It specifies CSSQLVGITEAFF.

This clonotype was recorded at least ten times. V gene TRBV7-8 combines with J gene TRBJ2-7, with 8 bases lining up with TRBD2. The CDR3 extends over 15 amino acids. J lost 1 base, V lost 0 bases, and 2 bases had no gene match. Per germline, CDR1 SGHVS and CDR2 FQNEAQ. CDR3 in amino acids: CASSLARGGSYEQYF. CDR3 coding DNA: TGTGCCAGCAGCTTAGCTCGGGGGGGGTCCTACGAGCAGTACTTC.

This clonotype was seen more than once but under ten times. The chain employs TRBV28 and TRBJ2-1, with TRBD1 as a possible D gene (6 bases). CDR1 and CDR2 (germline): MDHEN, SYDVKM. V dropped 5 bases and J dropped 10 bases, with 21 bases sitting between them. This CDR3 is 15 amino acids long. Written as DNA, the CDR3 is TGTGCCAGCAGTCCCGGGACGGAGGCTAGGGGGGAGCAGTTCTTC. Protein: CASSPGTEARGEQFF.

The rearrangement joins TRBV5-6 to TRBJ1-1, with D uncertain. V lost 2 bases and J lost 3, with 11 bases in between. CDR1 is SGHDT and CDR2 is YYEEEE in the germline V gene. This CDR3 is 14 amino acids long. The CDR3 DNA follows: TGTGCCAGCAGCTTTGGAGAATTTTACACTGAAGCTTTCTTT. Its protein product is CASSFGEFYTEAFF.

The V call is TRBV4-1, the J call TRBJ1-1, with D tentatively TRBD1 (5 bases). The CDR3 runs 16 residues. V lost 4 bases and J 5 bases, leaving 20 bases between the germline ends. Germline CDR1 reads MGHRA; CDR2 reads YSYEKL. CDR3 coding DNA: TGCGCCAGCAGCCGGGGGGGTTCGGGAACTAGGACTGAAGCTTTCTTT. This translates into CASSRGGSGTRTEAFF.

This clonotype has ten or more counts. V and J are TRBV12-3 or TRBV12-4 and TRBJ2-1; 11 bases fit TRBD2. CDR3 size: 15 residues. The junction had 10 bases not matched to a gene; V was cut back by 6 bases and J by 9 bases. DNA of the CDR3: TGTGCCAGCAGCCTTAGCGGGGGGGCCGGGGGTGAGCAGTTCTTC. Encoded protein: CASSLSGGAGGEQFF.

This clonotype occurred many times. The chain employs TRBV20-1 and TRBJ2-7, with TRBD1 matching over 7 bases. CDR1 is DFQATT, CDR2 SNEGSKA, per germline (reference sequence). The ends lost 5 bases at V and 6 bases at J; junction bases unmatched: 7. The CDR3 is made up of 12 amino acids. The CDR3 coding sequence is TGCAGTGCTTTCGGGACAGTCCCCGAGCAGTACTTC. This encodes CSAFGTVPEQYF.

The table lists this clonotype with a few counts. The chain recombines TRBV7-9 with TRBJ1-1; 8 positions match TRBD1. Germline V gene data show CDR1 as SEHNR and CDR2 as FQNEAQ (reference sequence). This CDR3 is 17 amino acids long. J gave up 1 base and V 5 bases, and 12 bases lay outside the gene matches. As DNA, the CDR3 is TGTGCCAGCAGCCTGCAGACAACAGGGGGAGGGAACACTGAAGCTTTCTTT. Its protein product is CASSLQTTGGGNTEAFF.

This clonotype was found a few times. The chain uses TRBV6-2 or TRBV6-3 and TRBJ1-5; D is perhaps TRBD1 (5 bases). V lost 6 bases to trimming and J lost 10 bases, with 16 bases between them. Germline CDR1 and CDR2: MNHEY and SVGEGT. The CDR3 is made up of 13 amino acids. CDR3 region: CASSPVGRKPQHF. CDR3 bases: TGTGCCAGCAGCCCCGTGGGGCGTAAACCCCAGCATTTT.

This clonotype was seen more than once but under ten times. V is TRBV12-3 or TRBV12-4 and J is TRBJ2-3; D is perhaps TRBD1 (6 bases). V was trimmed by 3 bases and J by 0 bases, leaving 10 bases between them. This CDR3 comprises 15 residues. The CDR3: CASSFRTDSTDTQYF. CDR3 nucleotide sequence: TGTGCCAGCAGTTTTCGGACAGATAGCACAGATACGCAGTATTTT.

This clonotype was found a few times. CDR3 nucleotide sequence: TGTGCCAGCAGTCGGGGCGGAATGAACACTGAAGCTTTCTTT. This codes for CASSRGGMNTEAFF. This chain connects TRBV9 to TRBJ1-1, with a weak D call TRBD1 (5 bases). Germline V gene data show CDR1 as SGDLS and CDR2 as YYNGEE. This CDR3 is built from 14 residues. Trimming took 5 bases from V and 0 from J, leaving 11 bases between them.

This clonotype was counted ten times or more. The V gene is TRBV27, the J gene TRBJ2-1, with D maybe TRBD2 (5 bases). CDR3 size: 14 residues. V dropped 8 bases and J dropped 2 bases, with 13 bases sitting between them. Germline CDR1 reads MNHEY; CDR2 reads SMNVEV (reference sequence). The CDR3 bases are TGTGCCAGCTCACTCAGCGGACCCTACAATGAGCAGTTCTTC. As protein: CASSLSGPYNEQFF.

The V and J genes are TRBV7-9 and TRBJ2-3; TRBD2 is a possible D gene (6 bases). Per the germline V gene, CDR1 is SEHNR and CDR2 is FQNEAQ (reference sequence). The CDR3 covers 15 residues. The V and J ends lost 5 bases and 0 bases respectively, with 12 bases between them. In nucleotides, the CDR3 is TGTGCCAGCAGCCCAGCCGGGACTAGCACAGATACGCAGTATTTT. As protein: CASSPAGTSTDTQYF.

Many counts were recorded for this clonotype. One junction end does not reproduce the germline sequence, and a read error may be involved. The V and J genes are TRBV28 and TRBJ2-1; no definite D call. Germline values: CDR1 MDHEN, CDR2 SYDVKM. The CDR3 is made up of 13 amino acids. DNA of the CDR3: TGTGCCAGCAGCTTATCCGGATACGATGAGCAGTTCTTC. Translating gives CASSLSGYDEQFF. The full variable domain, with the rest looked up from reference TRBV28 and TRBJ2-1, is DVKVTQSSRYLVKRTGEKVFLECVQDMDHENMFWYRQDPGLGLRLIYFSYDVKMKEKGDIPEGYSVSREKKERFSLILESASTNQTSMYLCASSLSGYDEQFFGPGTRLTVL.

The chain uses TRBV29-1 and TRBJ1-2, with a possible D match to TRBD1 (6 bases). Germline V gene data show CDR1 as SQVTM and CDR2 as ANQGSEA. The length of the CDR3 is 11 residues. The germline V and J ends were trimmed by 7 bases and 4 bases, with 10 bases remaining between them. For the CDR3, the DNA is TGCAGCGGGGGGGGCGCCTATGGCTACACCTTC. Translating it yields CSGGGAYGYTF.

The chain links TRBV27 to TRBJ2-7; a possible D gene is TRBD2 (6 bases). Germline CDR1 is MNHEY and CDR2 is SMNVEV (reference sequence). This CDR3 region has 11 residues. V was cut by 3 bases and J by 10 bases, with 10 bases left in between. CDR3 DNA: TGTGCCAGCAGTTTGGGGGGTTTTCAGTACTTC. Protein product: CASSLGGFQYF.

Concerning this clonotype itself: A much larger clone is a single base away; this may be a read error. The rearrangement uses TRBV6-6 and TRBJ1-4, with D uncertain. CDR3 size: 20 residues. Germline V gene sequence: CDR1 MNHNY, CDR2 SVGAGI (reference sequence). The V and J ends lost 0 bases and 0 bases respectively, with 20 bases between them. The CDR3 region is CASSYSPPPGWRTTNEKLFF. CDR3 nucleotide sequence: TGTGCCAGCAGTTACTCTCCCCCTCCGGGTTGGCGGACAACTAATGAAAAACTGTTTTTT.